These 18 T cell receptor beta chains were all obtained from the same sample, sequenced in a study of beta chain features in type 1 diabetes. Reverse transcription of all isolated RNA meant that expressed TCRB transcripts were sequenced. Some clones are missing from TCRdb's copy, which holds only in-frame ones; the method was immunoSEQ multiplex PCR. Of a few hundred thousand clones listed, about 14% are singletons. Sequencing was carried out using naive CD4+ T cells from blood. The receptors derive from a woman younger than 30 in good health.

There are a few counts of this clone. The chain links TRBV10-3 to TRBJ2-7; 9 nucleotides match TRBD2. J was trimmed by 4 bases and V by 6 bases; bases with no gene match: 10. CDR1 is ENHRY and CDR2 is SYGVKD in the germline V gene. This CDR3 contains 15 residues. CDR3 sequence (DNA): TGTGCCATCAGGGGACTAGCTGGTGTTGGGTACGAGCAGTACTTC. Its translation is CAIRGLAGVGYEQYF.

This clone was seen only a few times. V usage is TRBV5-1 and J usage is TRBJ1-1; D uncertain. CDR1 is SGHRS, CDR2 YFSETQ, per germline. The CDR3 loop spans 15 amino acids. V was pared by 1 base and J by 1 base, with 11 bases between. CDR3 in DNA: TGCGCCAGCAGCTTGAGCGGGAGTCAGAACACTGAAGCTTTCTTT. The encoded protein is CASSLSGSQNTEAFF.

This clone was seen a few times. J is TRBJ2-2 and V is TRBV11-2, with D tentatively TRBD1 (6 bases). This CDR3 is 13 amino acids long. The germline V gene encodes CDR1 SGHAT and CDR2 FQNNGV. V shed 1 base and J shed 11 bases, with 11 bases lying between them. CDR3 region: CASSLGDTRELFF. The CDR3 DNA reads TGTGCCAGCAGCTTAGGGGACACCCGCGAGCTGTTTTTT.

This clone has a handful of counts. This chain uses TRBV28 with TRBJ2-7, with a weak D call TRBD1 (6 bases). Germline V gives CDR1 MDHEN, CDR2 SYDVKM. The CDR3 has 12 residues. V lost 7 bases and J lost 3, with 10 bases in between. CDR3 coding DNA: TGTGCCAGCACGGCAGGGGACTACGAGCAGTACTTC. Amino acids: CASTAGDYEQYF.

The chain links TRBV11-2 to TRBJ2-1; D gene uncertain. CDR3 size: 15 residues. Trimming took off 0 bases at V and 3 bases at J, with 9 bases between the two ends. Germline V lookup: CDR1 SGHAT, CDR2 FQNNGV. CDR3 amino acids: CASSLEWAGYNEQFF. Written as DNA, the CDR3 is TGTGCCAGCAGCTTAGAGTGGGCTGGCTACAATGAGCAGTTCTTC.

V and J are TRBV7-9 and TRBJ2-7; TRBD1 agrees at 8 bases. Germline V gene data show CDR1 as SEHNR and CDR2 as FQNEAQ (reference sequence). Trimming removed 5 bases from V and 2 bases from J; junction bases left unmatched: 11. The CDR3 has 16 amino acids. CDR3 residues: CASSALDRVGAYEQYF. The CDR3 DNA reads as TGTGCCAGCAGCGCCCTGGACAGGGTGGGGGCCTACGAGCAGTACTTC.

The rearrangement joins TRBV15 to TRBJ2-2; D unresolved. Germline V gene sequence: CDR1 LNHNV, CDR2 YYDKDF (reference sequence). V dropped 0 bases and J dropped 1 base, with 6 bases sitting between them. The CDR3 loop spans 15 amino acids. The CDR3 region has the DNA TGTGCCACCAGCAGAGATTTACAGAACACCGGGGAGCTGTTTTTT. This encodes CATSRDLQNTGELFF.

This sequence joins TRBV19 and TRBJ2-5; 12 nucleotides align to TRBD1. With V trimmed by 5 bases and J by 5 bases, 6 bases remained unmatched. Per the germline V gene, CDR1 is LNHDA and CDR2 is SQIVND (reference sequence). The length of the CDR3 is 15 residues. The CDR3 region has the DNA TGTGCCAGTAGTGACGGGACAGGGGGCCGGGAGACCCAGTACTTC. This gives the protein CASSDGTGGRETQYF.

This sequence joins TRBV28 and TRBJ2-1; D not resolved. The V end lost 2 bases, the J end lost 0 bases, and 5 bases lay between the germline ends. This CDR3 spans 14 amino acids. From germline, CDR1 is MDHEN and CDR2 SYDVKM. CDR3 sequence reads: CASSLQVSYNEQFF. For the CDR3, the DNA is TGTGCCAGCAGTTTACAGGTCTCCTACAATGAGCAGTTCTTC. Variable domain in full (rest from reference TRBV28 and TRBJ2-1): DVKVTQSSRYLVKRTGEKVFLECVQDMDHENMFWYRQDPGLGLRLIYFSYDVKMKEKGDIPEGYSVSREKKERFSLILESASTNQTSMYLCASSLQVSYNEQFFGPGTRLTVL.

The chain carries TRBV18 and TRBJ2-7, with a tentative D call TRBD1 (5 bases). The length of the CDR3 is 13 residues. The ends were cut back, 0 bases at V and 4 bases at J, with 7 bases in the middle. CDR1 KGHSH and CDR2 LQKENI come from the germline V gene. CDR3 sequence (DNA): TGTGCCAGCTCACCACCGGGGCTTTACGAGCAGTACTTC. Amino acids: CASSPPGLYEQYF.

This clone was detected a few times. This sequence joins TRBV29-1 and TRBJ2-7; the match to TRBD1 covers 7 bases. CDR1 and CDR2 from the germline V gene are SQVTM and ANQGSEA. J gave up 2 bases and V 3 bases, and 7 bases lay outside the gene matches. The CDR3 covers 14 residues. The CDR3, as DNA: TGCAGCGTTGAGATCAGACAGGGTCCCTACGAGCAGTACTTC. It translates to CSVEIRQGPYEQYF.

The rearrangement links TRBV6-1 to TRBJ2-3, with D possibly being TRBD2 (5 bases). CDR3 length: 14 amino acids. Germline V gene sequence: CDR1 MNHNS, CDR2 SASEGT. V dropped 2 bases and J dropped 5 bases, with 11 bases sitting between them. CDR3 DNA sequence: TGTGCCAGCAGTGAACGGGGTTTTCAAGATACGCAGTATTTT. It is translated as CASSERGFQDTQYF.

V is TRBV5-6 and J is TRBJ2-6; TRBD2 agrees at 7 bases. The V gene end was trimmed by 2 bases and the J gene end by 2 bases; junction bases not matched to a gene: 7. The CDR3 runs 17 residues. Germline-derived CDR1 and CDR2 are SGHDT and YYEEEE. CDR3 protein: CASSFRRGGAGANVLTF. Written as DNA, the CDR3 is TGTGCCAGCAGCTTTCGGCGGGGAGGGGCTGGGGCCAACGTCCTGACTTTC.

V is TRBV27 and J is TRBJ2-7; 7 bases line up with TRBD1. The CDR3 consists of 15 residues. Germline assignment: CDR1 MNHEY and CDR2 SMNVEV (reference sequence). J gave up 1 base and V 5 bases, and 8 bases lay outside the gene matches. The CDR3 loop is CASSLLGQASYEQYF. Here the CDR3 DNA reads TGTGCCAGCAGTCTCCTTGGACAGGCGTCCTACGAGCAGTACTTC.

The J gene is TRBJ2-7, the V gene TRBV5-6, with 14 positions matching TRBD2. The CDR3 extends over 16 amino acids. Per the germline V gene, CDR1 is SGHDT and CDR2 is YYEEEE. The V gene end was trimmed by 3 bases and the J gene end by 9 bases; junction bases not matched to a gene: 11. CDR3 in DNA: TGTGCCAGCAGCTCTGTCCAGGGACTAGCGGGAGATGTGCAGTACTTC. It yields the protein CASSSVQGLAGDVQYF.

Only a few counts were recorded for this clone. The same CDR3 is also encoded by other DNA sequences in this sample. The chain employs TRBV18 and TRBJ2-7; 7 nucleotides line up with TRBD2. CDR1 and CDR2 (germline): KGHSH, LQKENI. The CDR3 is 12 amino acids. The trim removed 3 bases at V and 5 bases at J, leaving 1 base unmatched. The CDR3 DNA sequence: TGTGCCAGCTCACCGGGGGGGGACGAGCAGTACTTC. It is translated as CASSPGGDEQYF.

The CDR3 loop reads CASSHQVPGRDEQFF. The CDR3 DNA follows: TGTGCCAGCAGTCACCAGGTACCCGGGAGGGATGAGCAGTTCTTC. The chain couples TRBV6-6 to TRBJ2-1, with TRBD2 matching 8 bases. V lost 5 bases, J lost 8 bases, and 11 bases stayed unmatched. The CDR3 is made up of 15 amino acids. Germline V lookup: CDR1 MNHNY, CDR2 SVGAGI (reference sequence).

This clone was seen a handful of times. The chain combines TRBV5-6 with TRBJ2-7, with D possibly TRBD1 on 5 matching bases. Trimming stripped 1 base from V and 2 bases from J, with 13 bases between. This CDR3 contains 15 residues. The V gene's germline CDR1 is SGHDT and CDR2 YYEEEE. The CDR3 DNA sequence: TGTGCCAGCAGCTTGTTGCAGGGTATACCCTACGAGCAGTACTTC. Its translation is CASSLLQGIPYEQYF.